The 14 T cell receptor beta chains reported below all come from one sample, sequenced in a study of regulatory T cells in long-lasting Graves disease. CDR3-region Arm-PCR and iRepertoire HTBI primers produced the TCR beta libraries. TCRdb reprocessed the multiplex PCR reads via MiXCR and lists one record per CDR3 protein. The table shows around 480,000 distinct CDR3 sequences, with about 15% occurring only once. Time point of the sample: newly diagnosed GD, antithyroid drugs for less than 3 months. Isolated PBMC RNA provided the starting material for the TCR library. These same records also appear under a second study, on T cells in Graves' hyperthyroidism and ophthalmopathy.

The source material was peripheral blood mononuclear cells (PBMCs), sampled at new diagnosis, from a patient treated with antithyroid drugs. These receptors all stem from a woman aged 35-65 years with Graves disease.

In its sample, this clonotype was seen a few times. The chain is built from TRBV25-1 and TRBJ1-1; 10 bases map to TRBD1. V was pared by 4 bases and J by 5 bases, with 7 bases of the junction left unmatched. CDR3 length: 15 residues. Looked up from germline, CDR1 is MGHDK and CDR2 is SYGVNS. The CDR3 loop reads CASSARQGAKTEAFF. CDR3 DNA sequence: TGTGCCAGCAGTGCCCGACAGGGGGCGAAGACTGAAGCTTTCTTT.

The table lists this clonotype with a few counts. The V gene is TRBV19, the J gene TRBJ2-7, with D hard to call. V lost 1 base, J lost 7 bases, and 20 bases lay in between. Looked up from germline, CDR1 is LNHDA and CDR2 is SQIVND (reference sequence). CDR3 length: 16 residues. The CDR3 here is CASSIVQGTISGEQYF. The CDR3 bases are TGTGCCAGTAGTATAGTCCAAGGCACGATCTCTGGGGAGCAGTACTTC. Looking up the rest from reference TRBV19 and TRBJ2-7 gives the full variable domain: DGGITQSPKYLFRKEGQNVTLSCEQNLNHDAMYWYRQDPGQGLRLIYYSQIVNDFQKGDIAEGYSVSREKKESFPLTVTSAQKNPTAFYLCASSIVQGTISGEQYFGPGTRLTVT.

This clonotype was found many times. The V and J genes are TRBV5-1 and TRBJ2-7, with D unclear. In germline, CDR1 is SGHRS, CDR2 YFSETQ. Trimming pared 3 bases from V and 3 bases from J, leaving 16 bases between. This CDR3 spans 15 amino acids. The CDR3 spells CASSSTDGTNYEQYF. The CDR3 region has the DNA TGCGCCAGCAGCTCCACCGACGGAACTAACTACGAGCAGTACTTC.

This clonotype appeared a few times. The chain uses TRBV4-1 and TRBJ1-6; maybe TRBD1 (5 bases). The CDR3 is 16 residues long. Trimming shortened V by 4 bases and J by 0 bases, and 10 bases separated the two germline ends. Germline CDR1 is MGHRA and CDR2 is YSYEKL. CDR3 in DNA: TGCGCCAGCAGCCTGGGGGGGTTCTCCTATAATTCACCCCTCCACTTT. Translated, it gives CASSLGGFSYNSPLHF.

The chain is built from TRBV7-3 and TRBJ2-1; 15 nucleotides line up with TRBD2. Trimming at V came to 5 bases and at J to 5 bases, leaving 10 bases not matched to a gene. From germline, CDR1 is SGHTA and CDR2 FQGTGA. The CDR3 spans 18 residues. CDR3 protein: CASSPGLAGGRGDNEQFF. CDR3 sequence (DNA): TGTGCCAGCAGCCCGGGACTAGCGGGGGGCCGTGGGGACAATGAGCAGTTCTTC.

This clonotype was recorded many times. The chain joins TRBV3-1 to TRBJ2-5; D may correspond to TRBD1 or TRBD2 (5 bases each). The CDR3 has 14 amino acids. Trimming cost V 1 base and J 5 bases, with 11 bases left between them. The germline CDR1 and CDR2 sequences are LGHDT and YNNKEL (reference sequence). CDR3 region: CASSQGSGTETQYF. The CDR3 DNA reads TGTGCCAGCAGCCAAGGTTCAGGGACGGAGACCCAGTACTTC.

This sequence joins TRBV20-1 and TRBJ1-1, with D uncertain. Germline V CDR1 and CDR2: DFQATT, SNEGSKA (reference sequence). V gave up 5 bases and J gave up 0 bases, with 13 bases separating them. The CDR3 length is 14 residues. The CDR3 reads CSAPAGSMNTEAFF. CDR3 sequence (DNA): TGCAGTGCTCCTGCCGGGTCAATGAACACTGAAGCTTTCTTT.

This clonotype was counted at least ten times. This sequence joins TRBV2 and TRBJ2-5; 10 nucleotides agree with TRBD2. V gave up 2 bases and J gave up 2 bases; unmatched junction bases: 8. The V gene's germline CDR1 is SNHLY and CDR2 FYNNEI. The CDR3 consists of 17 residues. DNA of the CDR3: TGTGCCAGCAGTGAATTGGCTAGCGGGGGACCTCAAGAGACCCAGTACTTC. The encoded protein is CASSELASGGPQETQYF.

This clonotype has just a few counts. This chain links TRBV7-8 with TRBJ2-1; the match to TRBD2 covers 8 bases. CDR1 and CDR2 (germline): SGHVS, FQNEAQ. V gave up 3 bases and J gave up 7 bases; unmatched junction bases: 8. This CDR3 has 15 amino acids. CDR3 DNA: TGTGCCAGCAGCTTTGGGGGGACTAGTGCGAATGAGCAGTTCTTC. It yields the protein CASSFGGTSANEQFF.

This clonotype was counted between two and nine times. The CDR3 DNA is TGCGCCAGCAGCCGCCCGGGACAGGATTATGGCTACACCTTC. Its protein product is CASSRPGQDYGYTF. This rearrangement joins TRBV4-1 to TRBJ1-2, with 8 bases fitting TRBD1. Germline CDR1 and CDR2: MGHRA and YSYEKL. The V and J ends lost 4 bases and 5 bases, in that order; junction bases with no gene match: 6. This CDR3 has 14 amino acids.

This chain connects TRBV9 to TRBJ1-6; D uncertain. V was cut by 3 bases and J by 6 bases, with 10 bases left in between. Germline CDR1 reads SGDLS; CDR2 reads YYNGEE. The CDR3 is 14 residues long. The CDR3 nucleotides read TGTGCCAGCAGCGCGGACGGGCCTAATTCACCCCTCCACTTT. Amino acids: CASSADGPNSPLHF.

On this clonotype: A read error may produce the germline difference seen at one junction end. This sequence joins TRBV12-3 or TRBV12-4 and TRBJ2-3; possibly TRBD1 or TRBD2 for D (5 bases each). The CDR3 runs 15 residues. CDR3 loop: CASSQGESGTNTQYF. CDR3 coding DNA: TGTGCCAGCAGTCAAGGGGAGAGCGGCACAAATACGCAGTATTTT.

This clonotype was counted many times. This sequence joins TRBV3-1 and TRBJ1-5; D is unresolved. This CDR3 spans 13 amino acids. Germline V CDR1 and CDR2: LGHDT, YNNKEL (reference sequence). Trimming cost V 2 bases and J 4 bases, with 6 bases left between them. CDR3 sequence: CASSQMGNQPQHF. The CDR3 region has the DNA TGTGCCAGCAGCCAAATGGGGAATCAGCCCCAGCATTTT. Full variable domain (rest looked up from reference TRBV3-1 and TRBJ1-5): DTAVSQTPKYLVTQMGNDKSIKCEQNLGHDTMYWYKQDSKKFLKIMFSYNNKELIINETVPNRFSPKSPDKAHLNLHINSLELGDSAVYFCASSQMGNQPQHFGDGTRLSIL.

The sample holds many counts of this clonotype. This chain uses TRBV18 with TRBJ1-1; no reliable D call. The CDR3 covers 15 residues. Germline CDR1 is KGHSH and CDR2 is LQKENI. Trimming removed 0 bases at V and 1 base at J, with 9 bases between. The CDR3 here is CASSPPGLQNTEAFF. In DNA form, the CDR3 reads TGTGCCAGCTCACCACCAGGACTTCAGAACACTGAAGCTTTCTTT.